The following is a T cell receptor (beta chain) sequence with its context. Its specific antigen is unknown. Per-base qualities were not stored, and no clone one base away is much larger. V is cut by 7 bases and J by 6 bases, and the space between the germline ends is 8 bases. CDR3 length: 10 amino acids, cysteine to phenylalanine. The entry retains the CDR3 DNA only, 30 bases that are in frame from base 1. The germline V gene gives CDR1 as SQVTM and CDR2 as ANQGSEA. Sample time point, as interpreted from the label and publication: baseline before first vaccination. Vaccinee samples came from UK trials COV001 and COV002, including a single-blind randomized controlled phase 2/3 trial of AZD1222 (ChAdOx1 nCoV-19) in healthy adults. For TCRbeta chain sequencing, PBMC samples were collected from trial participants at day 0 and at day 28 after the second dose. The data derive from a study of T cell responses to AZD1222 COVID-19 vaccine (dated by TCRdb to the early 2020s). About the investigation overall: Because spike-specific TCR depth and breadth did not differ between the two schedules, AZD1222 recipients who got a second dose at roughly 4 weeks were pooled with those who got a second dose at roughly 12 weeks. Trial participants were enrolled into age subgroups of 18-55, 56-69 and 70-plus years, which contained approximately 150, 28 and 58 TCR-sequenced participants, respectively. A total of roughly 240 trial participants underwent TCR sequencing, of whom nearly 210 received two doses of AZD1222 and some 26 received two doses of the MenACWY control vaccine. Findings and caveats that apply to the study as a whole: Spike-specific TCR breadth and depth rose significantly after two AZD1222 doses compared with day 0 and with MenACWY recipients. Vaccine-associated CD4 TCRs spanned the whole spike protein, with dominant responses in regions 160-218 and 743-854. Only five to seven AZD1222 recipients were SARS-CoV-2 seropositive at baseline, limiting conclusions about previously exposed vaccinees. No day 14 peak-response samples were available, so repertoires were characterized only after the peak T cell response. Participants were mostly white British and included more females than males, and it was suggested by the authors that clonal diversity may have been underestimated. Epitopes outside the regions mutated in the B.1.351 and B.1.1.7 variants were reportedly recognized by nearly half of the unique spike-specific TCRs. In the small 56-69-year group, the increase in depth fell short of significance, most likely because of low power.

The CDR3 regions of human TCRbeta chains were subjected to immunosequencing. The study's processing was this. Repertoire TCRs were matched against a reference library of SARS-CoV-2-specific TCRs generated with the MIRA antigen-specificity platform. Breadth was defined as the fraction of unique TCRs that were SARS-CoV-2-associated. Depth was defined as the fraction of total T cells that were SARS-CoV-2-associated. Each spike-specific TCR was assigned to its reactive spike region and to a CD4 or CD8 class using the MIRA data. Log10-transformed breadth and depth values were compared by one-way ANOVA with Sidak's multiple comparisons tests. What TCRdb holds here is the immuneACCESS table cut down to in-frame rearrangements. Part of the clones is not present; checked against another copy, under half of the missing clones reflect an unresolved V gene, and the others are unexplained. D and trimming were read from the DNA, whereas the V and J calls and clone size are those reported in that table. Here the sample has some 130,000 clones; roughly 90% occur a single time. The ten largest make up under 2.5% of the sample.

Recombination linked TRBV29-1 to TRBJ2-3; a tentative D call is TRBD2 (5 bases match). The sequencing used peripheral blood, collected on day 0 of AZD1222 vaccination. The sequence was collected from an adult in good health. The bases read TGCAGCGCTGGCGGGGATACGCAGTATTTT. It translates as CSAGGDTQYF.